Following are 7 T cell receptor beta chains from one sample sequenced in a study of T-cell memory formation after mild COVID-19. Using its own MiXCR run on the 5' RACE reads, TCRdb lists one record per CDR3 protein. The table includes fewer than 200,000 distinct CDR3 sequences, over 20% detected once. The specimen sequenced was PBMCs or a T cell subset sorted from them (not recorded which). All receptors come from an adult woman who had mild COVID-19 (a few samples of this study predate the infection). Cell type and time point are not known.

The table lists this clonotype with many counts. V is TRBV27 and J is TRBJ2-1; D not certain. The CDR3 consists of 13 residues. Trimming removed 3 bases from V and 7 bases from J, with 10 bases in between. The germline V gene has CDR1 MNHEY and CDR2 SMNVEV (reference sequence). CDR3 DNA: TGTGCCAGCAGTTTTGGAAGGATTAATGAGCAGTTCTTC. Translated, it gives CASSFGRINEQFF.

The chain recombines TRBV6-5 with TRBJ2-2; TRBD1 or TRBD2 may be the D gene (5 bases each). With 2 bases removed from V and 4 bases from J, the gap between germline ends came to 8 bases. Germline lookup yields CDR1 MNHEY and CDR2 SVGAGI. The CDR3 is made up of 14 amino acids. The CDR3 spells CASSYGTATGELFF. The CDR3 DNA reads TGTGCCAGCAGTTACGGGACCGCCACCGGGGAGCTGTTTTTT.

In its sample, this clonotype was seen a few times. The chain carries TRBV30 and TRBJ2-1; D is perhaps TRBD2 (5 bases). V lost 2 bases and J lost 3, with 11 bases in between. Germline lookup yields CDR1 GTSNPN and CDR2 SVGIG (reference sequence). The CDR3 loop spans 14 amino acids. The CDR3 coding sequence is TGTGCCTGGAGTATAGGAGGCTACTACAATGAGCAGTTCTTC. Its protein is CAWSIGGYYNEQFF.

The gene calls are TRBV9 and TRBJ2-1; D not resolved. The CDR3 spans 14 residues. V lost 0 bases to trimming and J lost 5 bases, with 9 bases between them. In germline, CDR1 is SGDLS, CDR2 YYNGEE. CDR3 residues: CASSVATANNEQFF. Here the CDR3 DNA reads TGTGCCAGCAGCGTAGCCACAGCTAACAATGAGCAGTTCTTC.

This clonotype was observed a few times. V is TRBV2 and J is TRBJ2-5; 10 nucleotides match TRBD2. V gave up 4 bases and J gave up 3 bases; unmatched junction bases: 8. In germline, CDR1 is SNHLY, CDR2 FYNNEI. This CDR3 is built from 16 residues. The CDR3 loop is CASSAPGTSEKETQYF. The CDR3 DNA reads TGTGCCAGCAGTGCCCCCGGGACTAGCGAGAAAGAGACCCAGTACTTC.

This clonotype was seen only a few times. This CDR3 is CASSPDRESSYNSPLHF. The CDR3 DNA reads TGTGCCAGCAGCCCGGACAGGGAGAGCTCCTATAATTCACCCCTCCACTTT. The chain carries TRBV5-6 and TRBJ1-6, with TRBD1 identical over 8 bases. V was pared by 4 bases and J by 0 bases, with 6 bases of the junction left unmatched. CDR3 length: 17 residues. Germline CDR1 and CDR2: SGHDT and YYEEEE.

The chain is built from TRBV12-3 or TRBV12-4 and TRBJ1-1; D unresolved. The CDR3 consists of 15 residues. The V end was cut by 5 bases, the J end by 0 bases, with 13 bases between. The CDR3 sequence is CASSGGVDLNTEAFF. DNA of the CDR3: TGTGCCAGCAGTGGCGGTGTCGATTTGAACACTGAAGCTTTCTTT.